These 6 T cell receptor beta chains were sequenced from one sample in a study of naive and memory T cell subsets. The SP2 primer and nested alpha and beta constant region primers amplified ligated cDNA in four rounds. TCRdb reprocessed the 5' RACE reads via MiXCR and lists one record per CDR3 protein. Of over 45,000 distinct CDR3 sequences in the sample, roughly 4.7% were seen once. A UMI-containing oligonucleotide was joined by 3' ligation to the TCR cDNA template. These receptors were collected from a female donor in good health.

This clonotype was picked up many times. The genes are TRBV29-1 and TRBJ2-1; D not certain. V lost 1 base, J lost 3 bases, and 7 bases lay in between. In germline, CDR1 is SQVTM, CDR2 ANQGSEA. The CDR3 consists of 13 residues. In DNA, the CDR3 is TGCAGCGTTGAAGTTAGTATCTACAATGAGCAGTTCTTC. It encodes CSVEVSIYNEQFF.

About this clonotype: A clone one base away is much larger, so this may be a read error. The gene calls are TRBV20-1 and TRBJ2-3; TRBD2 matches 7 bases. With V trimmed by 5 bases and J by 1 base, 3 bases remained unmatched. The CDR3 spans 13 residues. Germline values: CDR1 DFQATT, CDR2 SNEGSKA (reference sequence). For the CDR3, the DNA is TGCAGTGCTCCGACTAGCTGCACAGATACGCAGTATTTT. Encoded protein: CSAPTSCTDTQYF.

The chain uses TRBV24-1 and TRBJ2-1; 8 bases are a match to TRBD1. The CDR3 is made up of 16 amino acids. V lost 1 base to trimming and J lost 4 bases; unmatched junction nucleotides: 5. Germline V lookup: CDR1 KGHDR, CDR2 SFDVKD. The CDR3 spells CATSDFLTGAYNEQFF. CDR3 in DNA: TGTGCCACCAGTGATTTCCTGACAGGGGCGTACAATGAGCAGTTCTTC.

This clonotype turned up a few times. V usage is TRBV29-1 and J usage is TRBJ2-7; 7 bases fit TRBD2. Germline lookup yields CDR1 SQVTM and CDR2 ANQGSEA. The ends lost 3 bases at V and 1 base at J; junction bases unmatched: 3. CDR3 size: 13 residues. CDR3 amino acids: CSVELAVSYEQYF. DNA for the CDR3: TGCAGCGTTGAGCTAGCGGTATCCTACGAGCAGTACTTC.

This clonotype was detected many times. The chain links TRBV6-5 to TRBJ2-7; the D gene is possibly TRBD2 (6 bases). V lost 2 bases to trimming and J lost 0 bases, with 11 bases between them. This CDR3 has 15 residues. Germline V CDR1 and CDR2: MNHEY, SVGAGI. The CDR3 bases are TGTGCCAGCAGTTACGGGACTCGTTCCTCCTACGAGCAGTACTTC. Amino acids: CASSYGTRSSYEQYF.

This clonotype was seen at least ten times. Written as DNA, the CDR3 is TGTGCCAGCAGCTTAGGACTAGCGGGAGTTTATGGGGCCAAAAACATTCAGTACTTC. Protein sequence: CASSLGLAGVYGAKNIQYF. The chain recombines TRBV7-9 with TRBJ2-4, with 12 nucleotides matching TRBD2. Looked up from germline, CDR1 is SEHNR and CDR2 is FQNEAQ (reference sequence). V lost 1 base to trimming and J lost 1 base; unmatched junction nucleotides: 8. This CDR3 has 19 residues. The whole variable domain, remainder taken from reference TRBV7-9 and TRBJ2-4, is DTGVSQNPRHKITKRGQNVTFRCDPISEHNRLYWYRQTLGQGPEFLTYFQNEAQLEKSRLLSDRFSAERPKGSFSTLEIQRTEQGDSAMYLCASSLGLAGVYGAKNIQYFGAGTRLSVL.